This TCR beta chain comes out of a study of OX40 agonist ivuxolimab in advanced cancers. Study details: Patients in dose escalation had liver, melanoma, kidney or head and neck cancers.

Overall study findings and caveats: Antigen specificity was not determined for the expanded peripheral T cells. On average, CD8+ T cells had more expanded clones than CD4+.

V shed 2 bases and J 0 bases; nucleotides not matched to a gene: 7. CDR1 is MDHEN, CDR2 SYDVKM, per germline. This CDR3 contains 16 residues. The protocol was immunoSEQ multiplex PCR, while the TCRdb copy is restricted to in-frame clones and leaves out a portion. The table includes approximately 82,000 clones, around nine tenths detected once. Details on this clone: As yet, its antigen is unknown.

The receptor comes from an adult with an advanced solid tumor such as melanoma, head and neck, liver or kidney cancer. The chain couples TRBV28 to TRBJ2-7, with TRBD2 identical over 7 bases. Sequencing used CD4+ or CD8+ T cells sorted from blood, obtained in a trial of the OX40 agonist ivuxolimab. CDR3 nucleotides: TGTGCCAGCAGTTTAATGGGGGGGGTGAGCTCCTACGAGCAGTACTTC. Translated, it gives CASSLMGGVSSYEQYF.